This TCR beta chain was identified during a study of blood T cell repertoires in COVID-19. About the research overall: The origin of the acute and convalescent COVID-19 samples was the United States, Italy and Spain. PBMCs, B-cell-depleted T cells, or T cells provided the cDNA or gDNA that made up the material.

The CDR3 is made up of 20 amino acids. Germline CDR1 LGHDT, CDR2 YNNKEL (reference sequence). V lost 4 bases, J lost 2 bases, and 15 bases stayed unmatched. Per the original data handling: Amplified reference gene primers provided the basis for estimating nucleated cell counts. Produced via immunoSEQ multiplex PCR; TCRdb's table is partial and in-frame only. That table is the source of V, J and clone size, and D and trimming were worked out from the DNA. The data contain around 300,000 clones, about nine tenths of them seen just once; the ten biggest clones take up approximately 0.85%. The TCR comes from a middle-aged woman who had recovered from COVID-19. The chain has TRBV3-1 (or the pseudogene TRBV3-2) and TRBJ2-5, with 14 nucleotides matching TRBD2. The sequenced material came from peripheral blood. The CDR3 loop reads CASSLTGTAGTSGRQETQYF. The DNA for the CDR3 is TGTGCCAGCAGCCTAACCGGGACAGCCGGGACTAGCGGGAGACAAGAGACCCAGTACTTC.